Reported below is one TCR beta chain. Germline loops: CDR1 GTSNPN, CDR2 SVGIG (reference sequence). This CDR3 comprises 14 residues. The trim removed 1 base at V and 6 bases at J, leaving 7 bases unmatched. Original handling: By means of reference gene primer amplification, nucleated cell counts were estimated. Sequencing used immunoSEQ multiplex PCR; TCRdb keeps in-frame clones, though not all of them. V and J calls and clone size are those listed in that table; D and trimming were worked out from the DNA. The repertoire holds roughly 200,000 clones, around 90% seen once, with about 0.58% in the top ten. The entry originates in a study of blood T cell repertoires in COVID-19. Across the study: There were acute and convalescent COVID-19 samples, and they came from the United States, Italy and Spain. Sources were T cells, B-cell-depleted T cells, or PBMCs; the material itself was cDNA or gDNA.

Sequencing was carried out using peripheral blood. This receptor was taken from a middle-aged man with acute or convalescent COVID-19. The chain has TRBV30 and TRBJ2-7; 9 bases are shared with TRBD2. CDR3 in DNA: TGTGCCTGGAGTGGTGGCGGGAGGGCCATCGAGCAGTACTTC. Amino acids: CAWSGGGRAIEQYF.